This T cell receptor beta chain was recovered during a study of T cell responses to AZD1222 COVID-19 vaccine (dated by TCRdb to the early 2020s). In terms of the full investigation: A total of 230 to 250 trial participants underwent TCR sequencing, of whom nearly 210 received two doses of AZD1222 and about 26 received two doses of the MenACWY control vaccine. Trial participants were enrolled into age subgroups of 18-55, 56-69 and 70-plus years, which contained roughly 150, 30 and 60 TCR-sequenced participants, respectively.

V is trimmed back by 4 bases and J by 5 bases, and the junction contains 16 bases that no gene match accounts for. The CDR3 contains 18 residues, cysteine and phenylalanine counted. Kept here is only the CDR3 DNA, which spans 54 bases and is read in frame from base 1. The germline V gene specifies LGHNA as CDR1 and YSLEER as CDR2. Beyond this particular receptor, the publication reports: Most participants were white British and females outnumbered males, and the authors suggested that clonal diversity may have been underestimated. After two AZD1222 doses, spike-specific TCR breadth and depth were significantly higher than at day 0 and than in MenACWY recipients. The whole spike protein was spanned by vaccine-associated CD4 TCRs, and dominant responses were seen in regions 160-218 and 743-854. Nearly half of unique spike-specific TCRs reportedly recognized epitopes outside regions mutated in the B.1.351 and B.1.1.7 variants. In the small 56-69-year group, the increase in depth fell short of significance, most likely because of low power. Conclusions about previously exposed vaccinees are limited because only a handful of AZD1222 recipients were SARS-CoV-2 seropositive at baseline. Because no samples from the day 14 peak response were available, repertoires could be characterized only after the peak T cell response.

The CDR3 regions of human TCRbeta chains were analyzed by immunosequencing. As for the original processing: Repertoire TCRs were checked for matches against a reference library of SARS-CoV-2-specific TCRs that had been generated using the MIRA antigen-specificity platform. Breadth was defined as the fraction of unique TCRs that were SARS-CoV-2-associated, and depth was defined as the fraction of total T cells that were SARS-CoV-2-associated. Using the MIRA data, every spike-specific TCR was mapped to the spike region that the TCR reacted to and assigned to either a CD4 or a CD8 class. Log10-transformed breadth and depth values were compared by one-way ANOVA with Sidak's multiple comparisons tests. Drawn from immuneACCESS, this table holds only the in-frame rearrangements with V and J called that TCRdb kept. Clones are partly lost; checked studies trace under half to an unresolved V gene and leave the rest unexplained. The DNA gave D and trimming, while V, J and clone size come from that table. The sample contains around 180,000 clones, more than 75% of them found a single time. The top ten clones comprise roughly 26% of the sample.

Notes on this clone: The specificity of this receptor is unknown. No quality values exist for individual bases; no much larger clone is one base distant.

The sample's time point label, in plain terms: about 28 days (+/-7) after the second vaccine dose. AZD1222 recipients with second doses at about 4 weeks or about 12 weeks were pooled, because spike-specific TCR depth and breadth did not differ between schedules. Samples from vaccinated people were obtained from the UK trials COV001 and COV002, which included a single-blind randomized controlled phase 2/3 trial of AZD1222 (ChAdOx1 nCoV-19) in healthy adults. For TCRbeta chain sequencing, PBMC samples from trial participants were taken at day 0 and at day 28 after the second dose. Material: peripheral blood, obtained 28 days after the second AZD1222 dose. Recombination joined TRBV4-3 with TRBJ2-1, with 8 bases matching TRBD2. This receptor was obtained from an adult who received the AZD1222 COVID-19 vaccine. The nucleotide sequence is given as TGCGCCAGCAGCCCCCTCCGTCAGAGCGGGAGAAGAGACAATGAGCAGTTCTTC. The resulting protein is CASSPLRQSGRRDNEQFF.